This T cell receptor (beta chain) was observed in a study of T cell changes during pregnancy in multiple sclerosis. This CDR3 comprises 13 residues. The germline V gene encodes CDR1 SNHLY and CDR2 FYNNEI. The ends were cut back, 6 bases at V and 6 bases at J, with 11 bases in the middle. TCRdb's table, derived via immunoSEQ multiplex PCR, lists solely in-frame clones and lacks some. The table lists some 62,000 clones, roughly 90% of them singletons. The specimen comprised peripheral blood, sampled in the second trimester of pregnancy. This chain uses TRBV2 with TRBJ2-2, with D tentatively TRBD1 (6 bases). The source is a female donor in good health, enrolled as a control in a pregnancy study. CDR3 sequence reads: CASRVEGAGELFF. DNA for the CDR3: TGTGCCAGCAGAGTCGAGGGGGCCGGGGAGCTGTTTTTT.